This T cell receptor (beta chain) was sequenced in a study of T cell repertoires in cytomegalovirus infection. Study summary: Well-studied HLA-B-restricted CMV epitopes were used in the study alongside recently identified HLA-C-restricted ones.

Study-wide points: Carriers of CMV and the relevant HLA type were discriminated by public TCR beta frequency.

This CDR3 is built from 14 residues. V lost 5 bases, J lost 12 bases, and 19 bases lay in between. The germline V gene encodes CDR1 MNHEY and CDR2 SMNVEV (reference sequence). Notes on this clonotype: Its antigen is unknown.

TCRdb passed the reads through MiXCR, listing each CDR3 protein once. Of some 100,000 distinct CDR3 sequences listed, approximately 28% are singletons. The clonotype was recovered from a human donor in good health (CMV status not recorded). Some clones in this sample may be carry-over from other donors' samples. The rearrangement uses TRBV27 and TRBJ1-4, with D maybe TRBD1 (6 bases). The starting material was CD8+ T cells from cultured PBMCs, obtained from culture after CMV antigen stimulation. The CDR3, as DNA: TGTGCCAGCAGTCTCACACAGGGTTTATCGGAACTGTTTTTT. Its translation: CASSLTQGLSELFF.